A single sample gave rise to the 29 T cell receptor beta chains below, sequenced in a study of shared clonotypes between healthy human individuals. Produced via immunoSEQ multiplex PCR; TCRdb's table is partial and in-frame only. The sample contains 730,000 or so clones, approximately 75% of which appear only once. Sequenced sample: memory CD4+ T cells sorted from blood. Subset in this sample: CD45RA-negative fraction. These receptors came from a woman younger than 45 in good health.

The chain recombines TRBV19 with TRBJ2-4; 9 nucleotides agree with TRBD2. This CDR3 is 14 amino acids long. Looked up from germline, CDR1 is LNHDA and CDR2 is SQIVND (reference sequence). The trim removed 6 bases at V and 9 bases at J, leaving 9 bases unmatched. This CDR3 reads CASRVASGTGIQYF. CDR3 in DNA: TGTGCCAGTAGAGTGGCTAGCGGGACTGGCATTCAGTACTTC. Full variable domain (remainder filled in from reference TRBV19 and TRBJ2-4): DGGITQSPKYLFRKEGQNVTLSCEQNLNHDAMYWYRQDPGQGLRLIYYSQIVNDFQKGDIAEGYSVSREKKESFPLTVTSAQKNPTAFYLCASRVASGTGIQYFGAGTRLSVL.

The chain has TRBV5-1 and TRBJ2-7, with 7 positions matching TRBD2. Germline values: CDR1 SGHRS, CDR2 YFSETQ. CDR3 length equals 17 residues. Trimming cost V 3 bases and J 4 bases; bases outside gene matches: 16. In DNA, the CDR3 is TGCGCCAGCAGCTCTCGGTCCAGCACTAGCGCGCGTTACGAGCAGTACTTC. Amino acids: CASSSRSSTSARYEQYF.

Concerning this clone itself: A much larger clonotype is one base distant, so this may be a read error. J is TRBJ1-1 and V is TRBV7-6; D unclear. Trimming cost V 5 bases and J 3 bases, with 10 bases left between them. The CDR3 contains 13 residues. Germline V CDR1 and CDR2: SGHVS, FNYEAQ. CDR3 protein: CASSTQRDTEAFF. The CDR3 nucleotides are TGTGCCAGCAGCACCCAACGGGACACTGAAGCTTTCTTT.

This chain joins TRBV18 and TRBJ2-4; D remains ambiguous. Germline-derived CDR1 and CDR2 are KGHSH and LQKENI. The CDR3 runs to 13 residues. V lost 3 bases to trimming and J lost 8 bases, with 11 bases between them. CDR3 coding DNA: TGTGCCAGCTCACCGGGAAGCGAGGACATTCAGTACTTC. Protein: CASSPGSEDIQYF.

This clone was recorded a few times. V is TRBV30 and J is TRBJ2-5; 7 bases map to TRBD2. The germline CDR1 and CDR2 sequences are GTSNPN and SVGIG (reference sequence). This CDR3 spans 14 amino acids. Losses at the gene ends were 2 bases for V and 5 bases for J; bases not matched to a gene: 8. The CDR3 bases are TGTGCCTGGAGTCGTGGTGCCGGGGGGGAGACCCAGTACTTC. The encoded protein is CAWSRGAGGETQYF.

CDR3 amino acids: CASSLRPGGLTEAFF. The CDR3 DNA sequence: TGTGCCAGCAGTTTACGACCGGGGGGGCTCACTGAAGCTTTCTTT. V is TRBV27 and J is TRBJ1-1; possible D gene TRBD1, 6 bases. Germline V CDR1 and CDR2: MNHEY, SMNVEV (reference sequence). V was clipped by 2 bases and J by 4 bases, with 14 bases between them. There are 15 residues in the CDR3.

This clone was observed a few times. J is TRBJ2-2 and V is TRBV9; perhaps TRBD2 as D (6 bases). V lost 4 bases, J lost 6 bases, and 16 bases lay in between. The CDR3 consists of 15 residues. CDR1 and CDR2 from the germline V gene are SGDLS and YYNGEE. The CDR3 sequence is CASSRLGGTAGELFF. CDR3 nucleotides: TGTGCCAGCAGCAGGTTAGGCGGGACCGCCGGGGAGCTGTTTTTT.

The chain has TRBV30 and TRBJ1-1; D is unresolved. CDR3 size: 13 residues. V gave up 0 bases and J gave up 1 base, with 6 bases separating them. Germline values: CDR1 GTSNPN, CDR2 SVGIG (reference sequence). The CDR3, as DNA: TGTGCCTGGAGTGTATTGGAGAACACTGAAGCTTTCTTT. This translates into CAWSVLENTEAFF.

The chain is built from TRBV28 and TRBJ2-7; TRBD2 aligns across 8 bases. The J segment lost 5 bases and the V segment lost 6 bases, leaving 9 bases of the junction unmatched. The CDR3 is made up of 14 amino acids. Looked up from germline, CDR1 is MDHEN and CDR2 is SYDVKM. As DNA, the CDR3 is TGTGCCAGCAGCAGGAGCGGGAGTAGGAACGAGCAGTACTTC. Protein product: CASSRSGSRNEQYF.

This chain connects TRBV11-2 to TRBJ2-3; the match to TRBD1 covers 8 bases. Looked up from germline, CDR1 is SGHAT and CDR2 is FQNNGV. CDR3 length: 15 amino acids. Trimming took 1 base from V and 4 from J; bases not matched to a gene: 4. Here the CDR3 DNA reads TGTGCCAGCAGCTTAGGGGCAGGGGGCCCAGATACGCAGTATTTT. Protein sequence: CASSLGAGGPDTQYF.

This clone showed up just a few times. The V call is TRBV6-1, the J call TRBJ2-3; D possibly corresponds to TRBD1 (5 bases). The CDR3 totals 15 residues. CDR1 is MNHNS and CDR2 is SASEGT in the germline V gene. V dropped 1 base and J dropped 0 bases, with 8 bases sitting between them. DNA for the CDR3: TGTGCCAGCAGTGAAGATAGGGGTAGCACAGATACGCAGTATTTT. Translation: CASSEDRGSTDTQYF.

This chain links TRBV6-5 with TRBJ2-7; TRBD2 matches at 8 bases. Germline loops: CDR1 MNHEY, CDR2 SVGAGI. The CDR3 is 16 residues long. Trimming at V came to 2 bases and at J to 2 bases, leaving 8 bases not matched to a gene. This CDR3 reads CASSYGTGGIPYEQYF. DNA for the CDR3: TGTGCCAGCAGTTACGGGACGGGAGGGATACCCTACGAGCAGTACTTC.

This clone came up a few times. The V and J genes are TRBV6-5 and TRBJ2-7, with TRBD1 identical over 8 bases. After removal of 7 bases from V and 2 bases from J, the junction contained 4 bases not matched to a gene. The V gene's germline CDR1 is MNHEY and CDR2 SVGAGI. The CDR3 is 13 amino acids. The CDR3 region has the DNA TGTGCCAGCACCCGACAGGGGCCCTACGAGCAGTACTTC. This translates into CASTRQGPYEQYF.

V usage is TRBV20-1 and J usage is TRBJ2-7; D uncertain. Germline CDR1 and CDR2: DFQATT and SNEGSKA (reference sequence). Trimming stripped 3 bases from V and 4 bases from J, with 7 bases between. CDR3 length: 11 amino acids. CDR3 sequence reads: CSASIEYEQYF. CDR3 in DNA: TGCAGTGCTAGTATAGAATACGAGCAGTACTTC.

This rearrangement joins TRBV7-8 to TRBJ2-3, with a weak D call TRBD1 (5 bases). The CDR3 contains 13 residues. Trimming removed 5 bases at V and 4 bases at J, with 10 bases between. Germline V gives CDR1 SGHVS, CDR2 FQNEAQ. This CDR3 is CASSTGSSDTQYF. CDR3 coding DNA: TGTGCCAGCAGCACAGGAAGCTCAGATACGCAGTATTTT.

This clone has only one observation. This chain joins TRBV15 and TRBJ1-5; perhaps TRBD1 as D (6 bases). Germline V lookup: CDR1 LNHNV, CDR2 YYDKDF (reference sequence). The length of the CDR3 is 14 residues. The V end was cut by 8 bases, the J end by 6 bases, with 17 bases between. CDR3 in amino acids: CATSLQGMGQPQHF. The DNA of the CDR3 is TGTGCCACCTCGCTCCAGGGGATGGGTCAGCCCCAGCATTTT.

With respect to this clone: The same CDR3 arises from other DNA sequences in this sample as well. The chain recombines TRBV7-2 with TRBJ2-7; 9 nucleotides match TRBD2. V lost 5 bases, J lost 0 bases, and 2 bases stayed unmatched. The CDR3 has 14 residues. Germline CDR1 SGHTA, CDR2 FQGNSA. CDR3 in amino acids: CASSVSGSSYEQYF. CDR3 DNA sequence: TGTGCCAGCAGCGTTAGCGGGAGCTCCTACGAGCAGTACTTC.

The V call is TRBV7-2, the J call TRBJ2-3; weak D call: TRBD2 (6 bases). V lost 5 bases to trimming and J lost 5 bases, with 14 bases between them. The CDR3 loop spans 14 amino acids. Looked up from germline, CDR1 is SGHTA and CDR2 is FQGNSA. DNA of the CDR3: TGTGCCAGCAGCCTGCAAGGGCGGGGAGATACGCAGTATTTT. This translates into CASSLQGRGDTQYF.

The chain has TRBV14 and TRBJ2-5; possibly TRBD2 for D (6 bases). CDR3 length: 15 residues. Trimming shortened V by 1 base and J by 5 bases, and 14 bases separated the two germline ends. CDR1 SGHDN and CDR2 FVKESK come from the germline V gene. For the CDR3, the DNA is TGTGCCAGCAGCCAAGTCGGAAGCGGGTGGGAGACCCAGTACTTC. It is translated as CASSQVGSGWETQYF.

This clone was seen only a few times. This sequence may be a read error, since a much larger clone differs from it by one base. CDR3 nucleotide sequence: TGTGCCAGCAGTATGGGACTAGCGGGATACTACGAGCAGTACTTC. Protein product: CASSMGLAGYYEQYF. The chain employs TRBV6-5 and TRBJ2-7; 13 positions match TRBD2. This CDR3 is 15 amino acids long. CDR1 and CDR2 (germline): MNHEY, SVGAGI. V shed 5 bases, J shed 3 bases, and the junction held 4 bases outside the gene matches.

The chain combines TRBV6-6 with TRBJ2-2; a weak D match, TRBD2 (5 bases). Trimming took 5 bases from V and 1 from J, leaving 11 bases between them. This CDR3 comprises 15 residues. Germline CDR1 MNHNY, CDR2 SVGAGI (reference sequence). Here the CDR3 DNA reads TGTGCCAGCAGTCTCCGGACTTTGAACACCGGGGAGCTGTTTTTT. Its protein is CASSLRTLNTGELFF.

Points on this clone: Other DNA sequences in this sample translate to the same CDR3. CDR3 DNA sequence: TGTGCCAGTAGTCCCCGGGACAGGGGCACCGGGGAGCTGTTTTTT. Encoded protein: CASSPRDRGTGELFF. The chain uses TRBV19 and TRBJ2-2; 10 bases are shared with TRBD1. V gave up 5 bases and J gave up 4 bases; unmatched junction bases: 4. The CDR3 extends over 15 amino acids. Germline CDR1 and CDR2: LNHDA and SQIVND (reference sequence).

This clone was counted a single time. The genes are TRBV5-1 and TRBJ2-1, with D perhaps matching TRBD1 or TRBD2 (6 bases each). The length of the CDR3 is 15 residues. The V and J ends lost 0 bases and 5 bases respectively, with 12 bases between them. The germline V gene has CDR1 SGHRS and CDR2 YFSETQ. The CDR3 DNA follows: TGCGCCAGCAGCTTGGAAGGGCGGGACAACAATGAGCAGTTCTTC. The encoded protein is CASSLEGRDNNEQFF.

V gene TRBV5-1 combines with J gene TRBJ2-6; a possible D gene is TRBD2 (7 bases). V was cut by 5 bases and J by 2 bases, with 11 bases left in between. The CDR3 has 15 residues. The germline CDR1 and CDR2 sequences are SGHRS and YFSETQ. CDR3 residues: CASSGGAPGANVLTF. The CDR3 DNA reads TGCGCCAGCAGTGGGGGGGCCCCTGGGGCCAACGTCCTGACTTTC.

The gene calls are TRBV7-9 and TRBJ2-1, with 11 positions matching TRBD2. The length of the CDR3 is 14 residues. Looked up from germline, CDR1 is SEHNR and CDR2 is FQNEAQ (reference sequence). J lost 6 bases, V lost 7 bases, and 5 bases had no gene match. CDR3 coding DNA: TGTGCCAGCAAAACTAGCGGGAGAACCAATGAGCAGTTCTTC. Amino acid sequence: CASKTSGRTNEQFF.

The V gene is TRBV7-9, the J gene TRBJ2-2; perhaps TRBD2 as D (6 bases). The V end lost 7 bases, the J end lost 5 bases, and 20 bases lay between the germline ends. Germline V CDR1 and CDR2: SEHNR, FQNEAQ (reference sequence). The CDR3 is 16 residues long. DNA for the CDR3: TGTGCCAGCACCAAATCAGGAGGGGAGGATACCGGGGAGCTGTTTTTT. The encoded protein is CASTKSGGEDTGELFF. The full variable domain, its missing parts supplied by reference TRBV7-9 and TRBJ2-2, is DTGVSQNPRHKITKRGQNVTFRCDPISEHNRLYWYRQTLGQGPEFLTYFQNEAQLEKSRLLSDRFSAERPKGSFSTLEIQRTEQGDSAMYLCASTKSGGEDTGELFFGEGSRLTVL.

V usage is TRBV4-2 and J usage is TRBJ2-1, with 12 positions matching TRBD2. The V segment lost 3 bases and the J segment 6 bases; nucleotides outside the gene matches: 9. CDR3 length equals 17 residues. Germline V gene sequence: CDR1 LGHNA, CDR2 YNFKEQ. The CDR3 loop reads CASSQTSGSRLGNEQFF. The CDR3, as DNA: TGTGCCAGCAGCCAGACTAGCGGGAGTCGTCTGGGCAATGAGCAGTTCTTC.

This clone was counted a few times. The chain links TRBV5-1 to TRBJ2-1; D remains ambiguous. The CDR3 runs to 17 residues. The germline V gene encodes CDR1 SGHRS and CDR2 YFSETQ. V was pared by 2 bases and J by 4 bases, with 19 bases between. The chain's CDR3 is CASSFTERATRYNEQFF. CDR3 nucleotides: TGCGCCAGCAGCTTCACAGAGCGCGCTACCCGATACAATGAGCAGTTCTTC.

This clone was counted a few times. The chain employs TRBV6-5 and TRBJ2-7; a possible D gene is TRBD1 (6 bases). CDR3 length: 14 residues. The germline V gene encodes CDR1 MNHEY and CDR2 SVGAGI. V shed 0 bases and J shed 5 bases, with 11 bases lying between them. CDR3 region: CASSYSHRAHEQYF. The DNA of the CDR3 is TGTGCCAGCAGTTACTCCCACAGGGCTCACGAGCAGTACTTC.